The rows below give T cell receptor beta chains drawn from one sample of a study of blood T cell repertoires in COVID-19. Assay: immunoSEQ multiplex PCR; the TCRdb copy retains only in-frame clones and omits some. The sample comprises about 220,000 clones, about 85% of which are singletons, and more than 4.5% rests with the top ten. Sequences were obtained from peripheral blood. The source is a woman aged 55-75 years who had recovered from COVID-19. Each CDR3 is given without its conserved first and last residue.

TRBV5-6,ASTAGNTGELF
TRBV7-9,ASSHGLAGRKNIQY
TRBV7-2,ASSLGPGDTQY
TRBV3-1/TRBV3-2,ASRASGGSNNEQF
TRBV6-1,ASSEAGQGGSPLH
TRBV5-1,ASSTNTGVVTEAF
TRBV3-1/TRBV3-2,ASSQNLNRGVDAQETQY
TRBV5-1,ASSSSTDYYGYT
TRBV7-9,ASSLGTGAYEQY
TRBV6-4,ASSDSPGGVTEAF
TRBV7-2,ASSPTGYEQY
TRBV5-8,ASSSQRATNYGYT
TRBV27,ASSRDFWTQY
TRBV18,ASSREQGAYTEAF
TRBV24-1,ATSDSGTGETQY
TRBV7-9,ASSRDRGKDGYT
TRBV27,ASSITGGGSYGYT
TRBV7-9,ASSLSYWQGGEKLF
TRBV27,ASSQHSLLMNTEAF
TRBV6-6,ASSQQGRLAYEQY
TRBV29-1,SGRGTGGTEAF
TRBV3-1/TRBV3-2,ASSQVAETQY
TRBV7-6,ASSWSGGAPHEQF
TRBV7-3,ASSQTGSEGGYT
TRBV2,ASSELGLETQY
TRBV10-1,ASSETPGSNEQF